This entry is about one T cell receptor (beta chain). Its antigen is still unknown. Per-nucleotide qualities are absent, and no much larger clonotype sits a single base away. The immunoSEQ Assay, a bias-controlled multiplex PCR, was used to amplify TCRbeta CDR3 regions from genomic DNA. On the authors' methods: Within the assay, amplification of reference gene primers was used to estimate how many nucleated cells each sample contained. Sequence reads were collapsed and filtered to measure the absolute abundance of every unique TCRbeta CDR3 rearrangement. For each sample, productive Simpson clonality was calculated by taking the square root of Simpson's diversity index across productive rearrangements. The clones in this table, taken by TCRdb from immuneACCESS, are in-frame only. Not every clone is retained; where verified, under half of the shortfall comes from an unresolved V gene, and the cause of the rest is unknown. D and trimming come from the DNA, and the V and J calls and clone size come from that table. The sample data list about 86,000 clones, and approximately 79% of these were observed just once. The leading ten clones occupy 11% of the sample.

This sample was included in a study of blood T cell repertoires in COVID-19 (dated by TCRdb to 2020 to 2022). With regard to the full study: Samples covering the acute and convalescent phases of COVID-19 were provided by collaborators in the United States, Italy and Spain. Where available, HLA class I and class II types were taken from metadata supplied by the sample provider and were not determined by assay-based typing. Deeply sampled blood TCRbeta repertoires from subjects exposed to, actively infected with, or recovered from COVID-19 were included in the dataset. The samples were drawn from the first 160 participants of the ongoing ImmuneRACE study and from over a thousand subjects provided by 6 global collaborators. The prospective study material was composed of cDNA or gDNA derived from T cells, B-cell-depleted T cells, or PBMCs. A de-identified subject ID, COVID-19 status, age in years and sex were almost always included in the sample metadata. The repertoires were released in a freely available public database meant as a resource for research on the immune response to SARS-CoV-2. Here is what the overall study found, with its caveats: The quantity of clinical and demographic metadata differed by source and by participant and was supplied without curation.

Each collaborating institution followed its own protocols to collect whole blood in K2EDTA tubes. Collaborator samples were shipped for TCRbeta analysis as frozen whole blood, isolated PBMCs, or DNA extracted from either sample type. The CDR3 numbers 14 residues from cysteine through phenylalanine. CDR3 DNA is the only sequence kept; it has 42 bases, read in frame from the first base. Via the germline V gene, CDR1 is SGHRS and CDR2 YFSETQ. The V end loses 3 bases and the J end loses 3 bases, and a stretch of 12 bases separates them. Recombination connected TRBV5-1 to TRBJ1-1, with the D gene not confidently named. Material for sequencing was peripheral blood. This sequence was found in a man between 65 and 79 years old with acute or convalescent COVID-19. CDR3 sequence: CASSWAGADTEAFF. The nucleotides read TGCGCCAGCAGCTGGGCAGGCGCCGACACTGAAGCTTTCTTT.